The sequence of this TCR beta chain was determined in a study of blood T cell repertoires in COVID-19. Study background: Material from acute and convalescent COVID-19 was sourced from the United States, Italy and Spain. T cells, B-cell-depleted T cells, or PBMCs provided the cDNA or gDNA that served as material.

V lost 1 base, J lost 4 bases, and 11 bases lay in between. The length of the CDR3 is 14 residues. CDR1 and CDR2 (germline): LGHNA, YNFKEQ. Original processing notes: Cell counts per sample came from amplifying reference gene primers. TCRdb's table, derived via immunoSEQ multiplex PCR, lists solely in-frame clones and lacks some. V, J and clone size reflect that table, while D and trimming were determined from the DNA. The repertoire includes more than 100,000 clones, approximately 86% of them detected once, and nearly 0.9% sits in the top ten. The chain joins TRBV4-2 to TRBJ2-7; a possible D gene is TRBD2 (6 bases). Sequenced input: peripheral blood. This receptor was taken from a woman between 45 and 60 years old with active or convalescent COVID-19. The CDR3 sequence is CASSQVGSVYEQYF. The DNA for the CDR3 is TGTGCCAGCAGCCAAGTCGGGAGTGTTTACGAGCAGTACTTC.